The 13 T cell receptor beta chains below come from one sample, sequenced in a study of patients and donors after allogeneic stem cell transplantation. TCRdb called the RT-PCR reads again in MiXCR, with one record for every CDR3 protein. This sample has about 7,600 distinct CDR3 sequences, with approximately 10% found just once. The sequenced sample was blood, either unsorted or a sorted T cell fraction (not recorded which). The receptors were gathered from a human donor who was either an allogeneic HSCT recipient or a stem cell or donor lymphocyte infusion donor (not recorded which). It is not recorded whose cells these are; they may come from a transplant donor.

The rearrangement joins TRBV19 to TRBJ2-1, with TRBD2 matching over 10 bases. The ends lost 5 bases at V and 3 bases at J; junction bases unmatched: 4. The CDR3 covers 15 residues. Germline CDR1 and CDR2: LNHDA and SQIVND (reference sequence). CDR3 amino acids: CASSVTSGDYNEQFF. The CDR3 coding sequence is TGTGCCAGTAGTGTAACTAGCGGGGACTACAATGAGCAGTTCTTC.

This clonotype was observed many times. The chain is built from TRBV7-9 and TRBJ1-5; tentatively, D is TRBD1 (6 bases). Trimming removed 5 bases at V and 7 bases at J, with 9 bases between. Germline V gene sequence: CDR1 SEHNR, CDR2 FQNEAQ (reference sequence). The CDR3 consists of 12 residues. The DNA of the CDR3 is TGTGCCAGCAGCACAGGGAGCCAGCCCCAGCATTTT. It codes for CASSTGSQPQHF.

This clonotype was recorded a few times. This chain joins TRBV2 and TRBJ1-1; D may be TRBD1 (5 bases). Germline CDR1 is SNHLY and CDR2 is FYNNEI. This CDR3 spans 15 amino acids. V lost 4 bases and J lost 0, with 12 bases in between. The CDR3 region has the DNA TGTGCCAGCAGTGGAGGATTGGACATGAACACTGAAGCTTTCTTT. As protein: CASSGGLDMNTEAFF.

By frequency in the sample, this clonotype is medium-sized. The rearrangement links TRBV6-9 to TRBJ1-5; D perhaps matches TRBD1 (6 bases). V lost 0 bases and J lost 3, with 18 bases in between. Germline V gene lookup returns CDR1 MNHGY and CDR2 SVAAGI. The CDR3 runs to 18 residues. The CDR3 bases are TGTGCCAGCAGTTATTCTCTTCGGGACAAAAGTCACAATCAGCCCCAGCATTTT. It is translated as CASSYSLRDKSHNQPQHF.

This clonotype occurred a few times. The chain recombines TRBV6-5 with TRBJ1-1; D ambiguous. This CDR3 region has 13 residues. Deletions cut 8 bases from V and 5 bases from J, with 15 bases between. Germline assignment: CDR1 MNHEY and CDR2 SVGAGI. CDR3 loop: CASGRSMGTEAFF. The CDR3 DNA follows: TGTGCCAGCGGGCGTTCCATGGGGACTGAAGCTTTCTTT.

The CDR3, as DNA: TGTGCCAGTAGTATTTCGGGCAGTGTCCCCAGTTGGCCCCAGCATTTT. This gives the protein CASSISGSVPSWPQHF. V is TRBV19 and J is TRBJ1-5; the D is unclear. The CDR3 sequence is 16 residues long. The V end was cut by 3 bases, the J end by 9 bases, with 21 bases between. Germline CDR1 and CDR2: LNHDA and SQIVND (reference sequence).

This clonotype was found a few times. The J gene is TRBJ2-3, the V gene TRBV7-3; perhaps TRBD1 as D (6 bases). Between the trimmed V and J ends, which lost 7 bases and 2 bases, there was a span of 16 bases. CDR1 and CDR2 from the germline V gene are SGHTA and FQGTGA. The CDR3 contains 15 residues. The CDR3 sequence: CASTPAGALTDTQYF. The CDR3 DNA is TGTGCCAGCACCCCGGCAGGGGCCCTCACAGATACGCAGTATTTT.

This clonotype was seen a few times. The V call is TRBV20-1, the J call TRBJ2-4, with unresolved D. CDR1 is DFQATT and CDR2 is SNEGSKA in the germline V gene (reference sequence). V lost 3 bases and J 3 bases, leaving 12 bases between the germline ends. This CDR3 comprises 14 residues. DNA for the CDR3: TGCAGTGCTAGGAGACCATACGGCAAAAACATTCAGTACTTC. This gives the protein CSARRPYGKNIQYF.

This clonotype was detected many times. The genes are TRBV5-5 and TRBJ2-5; D ambiguous. The germline gives CDR1 SGHKS, CDR2 YYEKEE (reference sequence). The CDR3 has 14 amino acids. The V and J ends lost 0 bases and 5 bases respectively, with 11 bases between them. This chain's CDR3 is CASSLGLGRETQYF. For the CDR3, the DNA is TGTGCCAGCAGCTTGGGATTAGGGCGGGAGACCCAGTACTTC.

This clonotype was seen just once. The CDR3 sequence is CASSPPQGHTEAFF. The CDR3 DNA sequence: TGTGCCAGCAGTCCTCCCCAGGGGCACACTGAAGCTTTCTTT. The chain couples TRBV28 to TRBJ1-1; a possible D gene is TRBD1 (6 bases). Trimming shortened V by 5 bases and J by 3 bases, and 13 bases separated the two germline ends. This CDR3 contains 14 residues. Germline V gives CDR1 MDHEN, CDR2 SYDVKM.

This clonotype was counted between two and nine times. The chain uses TRBV5-4 and TRBJ1-2; D unresolved. CDR1 is SGHNT and CDR2 is YYREEE in the germline V gene (reference sequence). Trimming shortened V by 1 base and J by 8 bases, and 12 bases separated the two germline ends. The CDR3 has 13 residues. DNA of the CDR3: TGTGCCAGCAGCTTGAGGCGGAACAGCGGCTACACCTTC. It specifies CASSLRRNSGYTF.

This chain uses TRBV5-1 with TRBJ2-1; D is tentatively TRBD1 or TRBD2 (5 bases each). The CDR3 runs 17 residues. Trimming took off 4 bases at V and 0 bases at J, with 17 bases between the two ends. Germline V gives CDR1 SGHRS, CDR2 YFSETQ. The CDR3 loop reads CASSLTIEGHSYNEQFF. Written as DNA, the CDR3 is TGCGCCAGCAGCCTTACGATTGAGGGGCACTCCTACAATGAGCAGTTCTTC.

For the CDR3, the DNA is TGTGCCAGCAGTGAGGACAGGACAGCCTACGAGCAGTACTTC. It encodes CASSEDRTAYEQYF. The J gene is TRBJ2-7, the V gene TRBV2; 7 positions agree with TRBD1. The CDR3 runs to 14 residues. Germline trimming cut 3 bases from V and 2 bases from J; bases unmatched to any gene: 4. CDR1 and CDR2 (germline): SNHLY, FYNNEI.